This TCR beta chain was sequenced for a study of CD8 T cells in ankylosing spondylitis. Study-wide results and limits: Characteristic, it appeared, of ankylosing spondylitis blood was a TCR beta motif of eight highly homologous variants. Disease-linked clones reportedly concentrated significantly in matched ankylosing spondylitis synovial fluid.

TCRdb fed the 5' RACE reads into MiXCR, producing one record per CDR3 protein. The sample includes about 450,000 distinct CDR3 sequences, approximately 26% seen only once; the top ten take under 0.9%. This CDR3 is 15 amino acids long. In germline, CDR1 is KGHDR, CDR2 SFDVKD. V was cut by 8 bases and J by 0 bases, with 13 bases left in between. As concerns this clonotype: The antigen is unknown.

The V gene is TRBV24-1, the J gene TRBJ2-1, with D possibly matching TRBD2 (6 bases). This TCR derives from a male donor with ankylosing spondylitis. The sequenced sample consisted of blood, either unsorted or a sorted T cell fraction (not recorded which). This CDR3 reads CATTGGADSYNEQFF. For the CDR3, the DNA is TGTGCCACCACGGGCGGGGCTGACTCCTACAATGAGCAGTTCTTC.